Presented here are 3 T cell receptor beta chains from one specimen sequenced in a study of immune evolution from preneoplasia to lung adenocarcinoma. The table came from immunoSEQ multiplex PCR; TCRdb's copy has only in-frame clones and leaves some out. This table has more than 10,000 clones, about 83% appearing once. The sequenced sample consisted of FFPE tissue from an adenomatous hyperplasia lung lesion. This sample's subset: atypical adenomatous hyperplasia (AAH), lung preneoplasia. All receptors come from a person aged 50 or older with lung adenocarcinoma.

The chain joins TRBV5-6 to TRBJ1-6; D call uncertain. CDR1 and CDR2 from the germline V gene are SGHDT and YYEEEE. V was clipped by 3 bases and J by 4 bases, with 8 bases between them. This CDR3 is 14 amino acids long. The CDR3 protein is CASSSEPYNSPLHF. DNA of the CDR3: TGTGCCAGCAGCTCGGAGCCTTATAATTCACCCCTCCACTTT.

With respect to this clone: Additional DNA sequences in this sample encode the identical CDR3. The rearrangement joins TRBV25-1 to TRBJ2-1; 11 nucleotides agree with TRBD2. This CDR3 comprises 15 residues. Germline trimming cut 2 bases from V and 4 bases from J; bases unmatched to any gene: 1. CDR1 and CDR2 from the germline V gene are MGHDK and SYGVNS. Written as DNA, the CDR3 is TGTGCCAGCAGTGAACTAGCGGGAGGTTACAATGAGCAGTTCTTC. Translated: CASSELAGGYNEQFF.

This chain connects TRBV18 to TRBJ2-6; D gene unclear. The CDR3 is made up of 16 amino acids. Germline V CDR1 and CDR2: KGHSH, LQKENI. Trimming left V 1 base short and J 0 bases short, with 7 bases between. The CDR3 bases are TGTGCCAGCTCACCACGAGCATTCTCTGGGGCCAACGTCCTGACTTTC. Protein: CASSPRAFSGANVLTF. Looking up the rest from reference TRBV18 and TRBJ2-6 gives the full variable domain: NAGVMQNPRHLVRRRGQEARLRCSPMKGHSHVYWYRQLPEEGLKFMVYLQKENIIDESGMPKERFSAEFPKEGPSILRIQQVVRGDSAAYFCASSPRAFSGANVLTFGAGSRLTVL.